These T cell receptor beta chains were read from a single sample in a study of cytomegalovirus exposure and HLA in healthy donors. The method was immunoSEQ multiplex PCR; TCRdb's version includes in-frame clones alone and lacks a portion of them. The data hold some 110,000 clones, with nearly 75% observed a single time. Sequencing used PBMCs. The source is a man aged 25 to 45 in good health and CMV-seropositive. Each CDR3 is given with its conserved first and last residue. Fields, in order: V gene, J gene, clone size, D gene, CDR3 protein, CDR3 DNA. A D gene is named only where the DNA matches it firmly. Size tells how often a clone was seen (once, few, many) or the class of an expanded clone, and some rows leave it out.

V gene: TRBV9
J gene: TRBJ1-4
clone size: -
D gene: -
CDR3 protein: CASSVAGGTSEKLFF
CDR3 DNA: TGTGCCAGCAGCGTAGCGGGGGGTACCAGTGAAAAACTGTTTTTT

V gene: TRBV10-3
J gene: TRBJ1-5
clone size: -
D gene: TRBD1
CDR3 protein: CATGRTGDQPQHF
CDR3 DNA: TGTGCCACGGGCCGGACAGGGGATCAGCCCCAGCATTTT

V gene: TRBV28
J gene: TRBJ2-7
clone size: -
D gene: -
CDR3 protein: CATSPFRSSYEQYF
CDR3 DNA: TGTGCCACCTCACCGTTTAGGAGCTCCTACGAGCAGTACTTC

V gene: TRBV7-2
J gene: TRBJ1-1
clone size: -
D gene: -
CDR3 protein: CASSPSSRNTEAFF
CDR3 DNA: TGTGCCAGCAGTCCCTCGTCCAGGAACACTGAAGCTTTCTTT

V gene: TRBV2
J gene: TRBJ1-2
clone size: -
D gene: -
CDR3 protein: CASGKTNRNYGYTF
CDR3 DNA: TGTGCCAGCGGGAAGACCAACAGGAACTATGGCTACACCTTC

V gene: TRBV30
J gene: TRBJ1-3
clone size: few
D gene: TRBD1
CDR3 protein: CAWSLRTGENTIYF
CDR3 DNA: TGTGCCTGGAGTCTAAGGACAGGGGAAAACACCATATATTTT

V gene: TRBV28
J gene: TRBJ1-1
clone size: -
D gene: -
CDR3 protein: CASSLAGTEAFF
CDR3 DNA: TGTGCCAGCAGTTTGGCAGGTACTGAAGCTTTCTTT

V gene: TRBV4-1
J gene: TRBJ1-6
clone size: -
D gene: -
CDR3 protein: CASSQSGRESSYNSPLHF
CDR3 DNA: TGCGCCAGCAGCCAATCGGGTCGGGAGAGCTCCTATAATTCACCCCTCCACTTT

V gene: TRBV19
J gene: TRBJ1-2
clone size: -
D gene: TRBD1
CDR3 protein: CASSIGTGEYGYTF
CDR3 DNA: TGTGCCAGTAGTATCGGGACAGGGGAGTATGGCTACACCTTC

V gene: TRBV9
J gene: TRBJ2-7
clone size: -
D gene: TRBD1
CDR3 protein: CASSVGQGRLHEQYF
CDR3 DNA: TGTGCCAGCAGCGTCGGACAGGGTAGACTCCACGAGCAGTACTTC

V gene: TRBV7-2
J gene: TRBJ1-2
clone size: -
D gene: TRBD1
CDR3 protein: CASSLGTGGSGYTF
CDR3 DNA: TGTGCCAGCAGCTTAGGGACAGGGGGTTCCGGCTACACCTTC

V gene: TRBV11-3
J gene: TRBJ2-3
clone size: once
D gene: TRBD2
CDR3 protein: CASSPGGAGGLLADTQYF
CDR3 DNA: TGTGCCAGCAGCCCCGGAGGAGCGGGGGGGCTTTTGGCAGATACGCAGTATTTT

V gene: TRBV30
J gene: TRBJ2-1
clone size: -
D gene: TRBD2
CDR3 protein: CAWTGGTSGVILF
CDR3 DNA: TGTGCCTGGACTGGGGGGACTAGCGGGGTAATCCTCTTC

V gene: TRBV7-9
J gene: TRBJ1-5
clone size: -
D gene: TRBD1
CDR3 protein: CASSHGQGNQPQHF
CDR3 DNA: TGTGCCAGCAGCCACGGACAGGGCAATCAGCCCCAGCATTTT

V gene: TRBV6-1
J gene: TRBJ1-6
clone size: -
D gene: -
CDR3 protein: CANGRSSYNSPLHF
CDR3 DNA: TGTGCCAATGGGCGAAGCTCCTATAATTCACCCCTCCACTTT

V gene: TRBV5-5
J gene: TRBJ2-1
clone size: few
D gene: TRBD2
CDR3 protein: CASSLASRGGEQFF
CDR3 DNA: TGTGCCAGCAGCTTGGCATCCCGGGGGGGTGAGCAGTTCTTC

V gene: TRBV4-3
J gene: TRBJ2-1
clone size: -
D gene: TRBD1
CDR3 protein: CASSHVGRDRYNEQFF
CDR3 DNA: TGCGCCAGCAGCCACGTAGGGCGGGACAGGTACAATGAGCAGTTCTTC

V gene: TRBV27
J gene: TRBJ2-1
clone size: -
D gene: -
CDR3 protein: CASSLRNEQFF
CDR3 DNA: TGTGCCAGCAGTCTGCGGAATGAGCAGTTCTTC

V gene: TRBV27
J gene: TRBJ2-2
clone size: few
D gene: -
CDR3 protein: CASSLMGPPNTGELFF
CDR3 DNA: TGTGCCAGCAGTTTAATGGGGCCCCCGAACACCGGGGAGCTGTTTTTT

V gene: TRBV2
J gene: TRBJ1-4
clone size: -
D gene: TRBD1
CDR3 protein: CASSRGQENEKLFF
CDR3 DNA: TGTGCCAGCAGCCGGGGACAGGAGAATGAAAAACTGTTTTTT

V gene: TRBV29-1
J gene: TRBJ2-1
clone size: -
D gene: TRBD1
CDR3 protein: CSVKDWGTGVGNEQFF
CDR3 DNA: TGCAGCGTTAAGGATTGGGGGACAGGGGTCGGAAATGAGCAGTTCTTC

V gene: TRBV5-6
J gene: TRBJ1-1
clone size: -
D gene: -
CDR3 protein: CASSSLDTEAFF
CDR3 DNA: TGTGCCAGCAGCTCTCTTGACACTGAAGCTTTCTTT

V gene: TRBV7-2
J gene: TRBJ1-2
clone size: -
D gene: -
CDR3 protein: CASSETAGYGYTF
CDR3 DNA: TGTGCCAGCAGCGAGACGGCGGGCTATGGCTACACCTTC

V gene: TRBV5-1
J gene: TRBJ1-3
clone size: -
D gene: -
CDR3 protein: CASSFKAGRGGDTIYF
CDR3 DNA: TGCGCCAGCAGCTTCAAGGCAGGGCGAGGTGGAGACACCATATATTTT

V gene: TRBV2
J gene: TRBJ2-5
clone size: once
D gene: -
CDR3 protein: CASSESTRGETQYF
CDR3 DNA: TGTGCCAGCAGTGAAAGTACTAGAGGAGAGACCCAGTACTTC

V gene: TRBV6-5
J gene: TRBJ2-7
clone size: -
D gene: -
CDR3 protein: CASSPDRSSYEQYF
CDR3 DNA: TGTGCCAGCAGCCCCGACAGGTCCTCCTACGAGCAGTACTTC

V gene: TRBV7-9
J gene: TRBJ2-1
clone size: -
D gene: TRBD2
CDR3 protein: CASSSGRDIGNEQFF
CDR3 DNA: TGTGCCAGCAGCTCCGGGAGGGATATTGGCAATGAGCAGTTCTTC

V gene: TRBV7-9
J gene: TRBJ2-7
clone size: -
D gene: TRBD2
CDR3 protein: CSSSLPFRLAGTKDEQYF
CDR3 DNA: TGTTCCAGCAGCTTACCTTTTCGGCTAGCGGGGACAAAGGACGAGCAGTACTTC

V gene: TRBV10-1
J gene: TRBJ2-1
clone size: -
D gene: -
CDR3 protein: CASSGGGNNEQFF
CDR3 DNA: TGCGCCAGCAGTGGGGGGGGCAACAATGAGCAGTTCTTC